The rows below give T cell receptor beta chains drawn from one sample of a study of radiotherapy plus CTLA-4 blockade in lung cancer. The data were produced by immunoSEQ multiplex PCR, yet TCRdb's version contains in-frame clones alone and is incomplete. The table shows 55,000 to 85,000 clones, with approximately 79% occurring only once. This specimen was peripheral blood, taken from a patient treated with radiotherapy plus ipilimumab. The receptors shown here come from a human donor with non-small cell lung cancer whose response to radiotherapy plus ipilimumab could not be evaluated. Some clones in this sample may be carry-over from other donors' samples. CDR3s include the opening cysteine and the closing phenylalanine or tryptophan. D genes are given only for firm matches. Size values are once, few and many counts, or a class for expanded clones, and some rows have none.

j_gene | v_gene | d_gene | abundance | len | CDR3nt | CDR3aa
TRBJ1-2 | TRBV9 | NA | NA | 17 | TGTGCCAGCAGCGTTTCTAGGACGGGACACCATAACTATGGCTACACCTTC | CASSVSRTGHHNYGYTF
TRBJ1-6 | TRBV7-9 | NA | NA | 16 | TGTGCCAGCAGCTTAGTATCGGGGTCGGGGAATTCACCCCTCCACTTT | CASSLVSGSGNSPLHF
TRBJ1-2 | TRBV19 | NA | NA | 15 | TGTGCCAGTAGCTCAACAGGGATGGGTTCCTATGGCTACACCTTC | CASSSTGMGSYGYTF
TRBJ2-3 | TRBV4-3 | TRBD1 | NA | 17 | TGCGCCAGCAGCCAAGACGCGGCAGGGGGCTTGACAGATACGCAGTATTTT | CASSQDAAGGLTDTQYF
TRBJ1-2 | TRBV20-1 | NA | NA | 9 | TGCAGTGCCCACGAGGGCTACACCTTC | CSAHEGYTF
TRBJ2-1 | TRBV11-2 | TRBD1 | few | 15 | TGTGCCAGCAGCCGCGGGACAGGGATTTACAATGAGCAGTTCTTC | CASSRGTGIYNEQFF
TRBJ2-2 | TRBV7-9 | NA | NA | 16 | TGTGCCAGCAGCGACTCAGCCGGCGGTAACATCGGGGAGCTGTTTTTT | CASSDSAGGNIGELFF
TRBJ1-6 | TRBV5-4 | TRBD1 | once | 17 | TGTGCCAGCAGCCAAACAGGGGGCGCTTACTATAATTCACCCCTCCACTTT | CASSQTGGAYYNSPLHF
TRBJ2-7 | TRBV6-6 | NA | NA | 15 | TGTGCCAGCAGTTACTCGATGGCAGGGGCCTACGAGCAGTACTTC | CASSYSMAGAYEQYF
TRBJ2-3 | TRBV9 | NA | NA | 15 | TGTGCCAGCAGCAAAACAGGGATCCGCACAGATACGCAGTATTTT | CASSKTGIRTDTQYF
TRBJ2-7 | TRBV7-9 | TRBD1 | NA | 14 | TGTGCCAGCAGCCCGCCGGGACAGGCCTACGAGCAGTACTTC | CASSPPGQAYEQYF
TRBJ2-7 | TRBV13 | NA | NA | 14 | TGTGCCAGTAAACCGGGACTCCTAGTCTCCGAGCAGTACTTC | CASKPGLLVSEQYF
TRBJ2-7 | TRBV5-1 | NA | NA | 12 | TGCGCCAGCAGTGATGCGGGTCACGAGCAGTACTTC | CASSDAGHEQYF
TRBJ1-4 | TRBV6-1 | NA | NA | 15 | TGTGCCAGCAGTGAAGCAGGCCGACTGAGGGAAAAACTGTTTTTT | CASSEAGRLREKLFF
TRBJ1-5 | TRBV6-1 | NA | NA | 15 | TGTGCCAGCAGGCCCGCTGGGGAGGGCGGACAGCCCCAGCATTTT | CASRPAGEGGQPQHF
TRBJ1-4 | TRBV2 | NA | NA | 16 | TGTGCCAGCAGTTGGGGGGGGGCCTCAACTAATGAAAAACTGTTTTTT | CASSWGGASTNEKLFF
TRBJ2-2 | TRBV6-5 | NA | few | 14 | TGTGCCAGCAGTTCCTACTTGTACACCGGGGAGCTGTTTTTT | CASSSYLYTGELFF
TRBJ2-7 | TRBV6-1 | TRBD1 | NA | 14 | TGTGCCAGCAGTTTCGAGGGACAGGGCCTGGAGCAGTACTTC | CASSFEGQGLEQYF
TRBJ2-1 | TRBV5-1 | NA | NA | 14 | TGCGCCAGCAGCGGACAGGGAGGGTACAATGAGCAGTTCTTC | CASSGQGGYNEQFF
TRBJ1-4 | TRBV5-8 | NA | NA | 12 | TGTGCCAGCAGCCCGATGCGTGAAAAACTGTTTTTT | CASSPMREKLFF
TRBJ1-1 | TRBV4-1 | TRBD1 | NA | 15 | TGCGCCAGCAGCCATTCGGGGACAGGGGGAACTGAAGCTTTCTTT | CASSHSGTGGTEAFF
TRBJ2-1 | TRBV30 | NA | NA | 14 | TGTGCCTGGAGAGGGGTCCACTCCTACAATGAGCAGTTCTTC | CAWRGVHSYNEQFF
TRBJ1-1 | TRBV5-1 | NA | NA | 17 | TGCGCCAGCAGCTTGGTTCAGGGGCCAGGATGGAACACTGAAGCTTTCTTT | CASSLVQGPGWNTEAFF
TRBJ1-1 | TRBV6-1 | NA | NA | 13 | TGTGCCAGCAGTACAGACCTGAACACTGAAGCTTTCTTT | CASSTDLNTEAFF
TRBJ1-6 | TRBV4-3 | TRBD1 | NA | 16 | TGCGCCAGCAGCCTGGGACAGTCCCAGGAGATTTCACCCCTCCACTTT | CASSLGQSQEISPLHF
TRBJ2-3 | TRBV5-1 | NA | NA | 20 | TGCGCCAGCAGCTTGGACCCCTTCAGGGTACTTTTTCCTAGCACAGATACGCAGTATTTT | CASSLDPFRVLFPSTDTQYF
TRBJ1-1 | TRBV19 | NA | NA | 15 | TGTGCCAGCCACCAGGGTAACCCAGGACGAACTGAAGCTTTCTTT | CASHQGNPGRTEAFF
TRBJ2-6 | TRBV4-3 | TRBD1 | NA | 18 | TGCGCCAGCAGCCACCTCCCGGGACAGGGGGCTGGGGCCAACGTCCTGACTTTC | CASSHLPGQGAGANVLTF
TRBJ1-3 | TRBV27 | NA | NA | 13 | TGTGCCAGCAGTCCGGGGGGGGGAAACACCATATATTTT | CASSPGGGNTIYF
TRBJ2-7 | TRBV5-4 | NA | NA | 13 | TGTGCCAGCAGCCCTGGACGGGACTACGAGCAGTACTTC | CASSPGRDYEQYF
TRBJ1-5 | TRBV6-5 | TRBD1 | NA | 13 | TGTGCCAGCAGTAGACAGGGGAGTCAGCCCCAGCATTTT | CASSRQGSQPQHF
TRBJ2-7 | TRBV6-1 | NA | few | 11 | TGTGCCAGCAGTGTAGGGGTGGAGCAGTACTTC | CASSVGVEQYF
TRBJ1-4 | TRBV5-1 | NA | NA | 15 | TGCGCCAGCAGCTTATTCCCCGGGGGGAATGAAAAACTGTTTTTT | CASSLFPGGNEKLFF